This T cell receptor (beta chain) was captured by sequencing in a study of cytomegalovirus exposure and HLA in healthy donors. Study information: Among about 380 genotyped donors, about 85% fell in the Caucasian-associated ancestry cluster. Study-level findings and limits: Upon later analysis, HLA-associated TCR beta chains proved more clonally expanded than other, equally common chains. Specificity of three CMV-associated chains for CMV antigens was verified in vitro. TCR beta V segments were, for the most part, productive about 87% or about 30% of the time in an earlier analysis.

CDR1 and CDR2 (germline): SEHNR, FQNEAQ (reference sequence). The CDR3 totals 11 residues. V lost 6 bases to trimming and J lost 6 bases, with 8 bases between them. The PCR had 60 Vbeta and 13 Jbeta primers. This table comes from immunoSEQ multiplex PCR, and its TCRdb copy is limited to in-frame clones, with some not included. Here the sample spans 120,000 or so clones, more than 60% being singletons. On this clone itself: The target antigen is unknown.

Sequenced input: PBMCs. The sequence came from a man aged 25 to 45 in good health and CMV-seronegative. V gene TRBV7-9 combines with J gene TRBJ1-1; D is undetermined. The CDR3 nucleotides read TGTGCCAGCAGTGAAGTAGCTGAAGCTTTCTTT. Translation: CASSEVAEAFF.